This is a list of T cell receptor beta chains from one sample in a study of cytomegalovirus exposure and HLA in healthy donors. Sequencing was performed with immunoSEQ multiplex PCR; in TCRdb, only in-frame clones are kept and a portion is missing. This sample has some 190,000 clones, with around 80% found just once. Sequencing used PBMCs. All receptors come from a man aged 18 to 29 in good health and CMV-seronegative. Each CDR3 is given with its conserved first and last residue. Fields, in order: J gene, V gene, D gene, clone size, CDR3 protein, CDR3 DNA. D genes are given only for firm matches. Clone size is not always given. Where it is, it says once, few, many or a class for expanded clones.

TRBJ1-5	TRBV19	TRBD1	.	CASSKGTGVGQPQHF	TGTGCCAGTAGTAAGGGGACAGGGGTCGGTCAGCCCCAGCATTTT
TRBJ2-1	TRBV4-3	.	.	CASSPGAWSSYNEQFF	TGCGCCAGCAGCCCGGGAGCCTGGAGCTCCTACAATGAGCAGTTCTTC
TRBJ2-2	TRBV5-6	TRBD2	once	CASSLTLTSGGYGTGELFF	TGTGCCAGCAGCCTGACCCTGACTAGCGGGGGGTATGGCACCGGGGAGCTGTTTTTT
TRBJ1-2	TRBV2	.	.	CASSPTEYYGYTF	TGTGCCAGCAGTCCGACAGAGTACTATGGCTACACCTTC
TRBJ2-7	TRBV10-3	.	once	CAISDRVLSEQYF	TGTGCCATCAGTGACAGGGTACTTAGCGAGCAGTACTTC
TRBJ2-6	TRBV6-1	.	.	CASGAGPGANVLTF	TGTGCCAGTGGGGCAGGGCCTGGGGCCAACGTCCTGACTTTC
TRBJ1-2	TRBV7-2	.	few	CASSLEGAGGGYGYTF	TGTGCCAGCAGCTTAGAAGGTGCGGGAGGGGGCTATGGCTACACCTTC
TRBJ1-3	TRBV19	.	.	CASSIDPGTRGNTIYF	TGTGCCAGTAGTATAGACCCAGGGACTCGCGGAAACACCATATATTTT
TRBJ1-5	TRBV27	TRBD1	.	CASSPTGAGNQPQHF	TGTGCCAGCAGTCCAACAGGGGCGGGCAATCAGCCCCAGCATTTT
TRBJ2-1	TRBV30	.	.	CAWSGRGREQFF	TGTGCCTGGAGTGGCAGGGGCCGTGAGCAGTTCTTC
TRBJ2-2	TRBV6-5	TRBD1	once	CASSTTGESGELFF	TGTGCCAGCAGTACCACAGGGGAGTCCGGGGAGCTGTTTTTT
TRBJ1-2	TRBV2	.	once	CASSRNGLTYGYTF	TGTGCCAGCAGTCGAAATGGACTTACTTATGGCTACACCTTC
TRBJ1-1	TRBV27	.	.	CASSFVMNTEAFF	TGTGCCAGCAGTTTTGTTATGAACACTGAAGCTTTCTTT